This T cell receptor beta chain came from a study of T cell repertoires in cytomegalovirus infection. Overall study: Public TCR beta signatures provided an indication of both CMV infection and a matching HLA type. Study outcomes and limitations: Clonotypes of TCR beta that were HLA-C-restricted and CMV-specific dominated the ex vivo response.

As for this clonotype: Its target is not known.

TCRdb fed the reads into MiXCR, producing one record per CDR3 protein. The sample shows approximately 70,000 distinct CDR3 sequences, 20% of them seen only once. Germline V gene data show CDR1 as SGHVS and CDR2 as FNYEAQ. CDR3 size: 12 residues. V lost 6 bases and J lost 10; bases outside the gene matches: 6. This clonotype was obtained from a human donor in good health (CMV status not recorded). Some clones in this sample may be carry-over from other donors' samples. Source: CD8+ T cells from cultured PBMCs, taken from culture after CMV antigen stimulation. V gene TRBV7-6 combines with J gene TRBJ1-1; 9 nucleotides line up with TRBD1. The CDR3 DNA follows: TGTGCCAGCAGTGACCAACAGGGGGCAGCTTTCTTT. This gives the protein CASSDQQGAAFF.